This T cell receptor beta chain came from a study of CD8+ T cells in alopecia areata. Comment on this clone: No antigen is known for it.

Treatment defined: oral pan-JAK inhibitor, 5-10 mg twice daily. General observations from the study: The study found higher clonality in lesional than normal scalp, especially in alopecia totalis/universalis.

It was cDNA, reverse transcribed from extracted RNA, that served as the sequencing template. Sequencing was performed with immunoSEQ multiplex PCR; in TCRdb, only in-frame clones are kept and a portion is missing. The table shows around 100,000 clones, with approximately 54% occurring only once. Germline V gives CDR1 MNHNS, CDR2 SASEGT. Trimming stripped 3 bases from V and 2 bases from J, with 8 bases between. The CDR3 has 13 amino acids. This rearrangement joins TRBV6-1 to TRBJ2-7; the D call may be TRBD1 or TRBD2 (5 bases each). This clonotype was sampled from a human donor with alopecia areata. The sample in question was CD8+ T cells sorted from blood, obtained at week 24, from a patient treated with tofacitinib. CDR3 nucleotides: TGTGCCAGCAGTGATGGGGACGCCTACGAGCAGTACTTC. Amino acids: CASSDGDAYEQYF.